The T cell receptor (beta chain) described here comes from a study of cytomegalovirus exposure and HLA in healthy donors. Across the whole study: Most genotyped donors, around 86% of about 400, had Caucasian-associated genetic ancestry. General study results and limits: Cytomegalovirus association was listed for about 180 TCR beta chains.

Primers for the PCR totalled 60 Vbeta and 13 Jbeta. The table came from immunoSEQ multiplex PCR; TCRdb's copy has only in-frame clones and leaves some out. The sample's table shows tens of thousands of clones. As to this clone: Antigen: not known.

V trimming: 0 bases; J trimming: 4 bases; junction bases outside the gene matches: 4. CDR3 size: 16 residues. The germline CDR1 and CDR2 sequences are MGHRA and YSYEKL. J is TRBJ2-7 and V is TRBV4-1; TRBD2 agrees at 12 bases. The source of this sequence is a woman between 35 and 50 years old in good health and CMV-seronegative. The sequencing sample was made of PBMCs. The CDR3 nucleotides read TGCGCCAGCAGCCAAGAACGGACTAGCGGGATGTACGAGCAGTACTTC. The encoded protein is CASSQERTSGMYEQYF.